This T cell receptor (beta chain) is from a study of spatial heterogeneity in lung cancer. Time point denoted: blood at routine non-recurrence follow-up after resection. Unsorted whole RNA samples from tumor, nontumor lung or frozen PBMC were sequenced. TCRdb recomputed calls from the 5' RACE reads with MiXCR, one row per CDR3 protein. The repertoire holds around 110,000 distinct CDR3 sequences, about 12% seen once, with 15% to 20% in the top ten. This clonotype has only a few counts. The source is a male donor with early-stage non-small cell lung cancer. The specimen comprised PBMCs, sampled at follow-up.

CDR3 bases: TGTGCCAGCAGAACTAACTATGGCTACACCTTC. Its protein is CASRTNYGYTF. The chain recombines TRBV6-5 with TRBJ1-2, with D uncertain. V shed 6 bases and J shed 0 bases, with 2 bases lying between them. CDR1 and CDR2 (germline): MNHEY, SVGAGI. The CDR3 is 11 residues long.